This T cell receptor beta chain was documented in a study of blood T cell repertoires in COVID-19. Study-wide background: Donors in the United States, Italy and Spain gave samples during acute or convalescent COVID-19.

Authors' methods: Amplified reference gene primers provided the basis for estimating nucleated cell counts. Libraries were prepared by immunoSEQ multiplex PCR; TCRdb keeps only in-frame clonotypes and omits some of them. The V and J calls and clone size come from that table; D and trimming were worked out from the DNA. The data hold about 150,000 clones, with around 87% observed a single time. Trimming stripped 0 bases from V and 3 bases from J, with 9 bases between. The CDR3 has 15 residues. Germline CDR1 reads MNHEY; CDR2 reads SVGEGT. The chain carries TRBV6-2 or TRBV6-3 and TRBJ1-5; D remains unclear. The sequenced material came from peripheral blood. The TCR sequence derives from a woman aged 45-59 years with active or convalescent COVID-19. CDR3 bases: TGTGCCAGCAGTTACTCATGGCAAAACAATCAGCCCCAGCATTTT. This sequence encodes CASSYSWQNNQPQHF.